A single sample is the source of the 24 T cell receptor beta chains below, sequenced in a study of regulatory T cells in long-lasting Graves disease. Library construction for TCR beta used iRepertoire HTBI primers and Arm-PCR of CDR3 regions. One entry per CDR3 protein, called by TCRdb with MiXCR from the multiplex PCR reads. The sample consists of roughly 320,000 distinct CDR3 sequences, approximately 15% of them appearing once. Time point defined: newly diagnosed GD, antithyroid drugs for less than 3 months. RNA from PBMCs was the source of the TCR library. Another study also made use of these data, one on T cells in Graves' hyperthyroidism and ophthalmopathy.

Sequenced material: peripheral blood mononuclear cells (PBMCs), taken at new diagnosis, from a patient treated with antithyroid drugs. These TCRs come from a man aged 40-49 years with Graves disease.

The chain recombines TRBV29-1 with TRBJ1-6; the D gene is possibly TRBD1 (6 bases). Trimming cost V 6 bases and J 6 bases, with 12 bases left between them. The CDR3 is made up of 13 amino acids. The V gene's germline CDR1 is SQVTM and CDR2 ANQGSEA. The CDR3 loop is CSVATGFNSPLHF. Here the CDR3 DNA reads TGCAGCGTAGCAACAGGGTTTAATTCACCCCTCCACTTT.

This clonotype was seen more than once but under ten times. The genes are TRBV6-1 and TRBJ2-3; possibly TRBD2 for D (5 bases). Trimming stripped 9 bases from V and 6 bases from J, with 16 bases between. From germline, CDR1 is MNHNS and CDR2 SASEGT. The CDR3 contains 13 residues. The CDR3 is CASTDLKRDTQYF. The CDR3 coding sequence is TGTGCCAGTACGGACTTAAAACGTGATACGCAGTATTTT.

The chain couples TRBV2 to TRBJ2-7; TRBD2 agrees at 7 bases. Germline V gene lookup returns CDR1 SNHLY and CDR2 FYNNEI. CDR3 size: 15 residues. V gave up 1 base and J gave up 4 bases; unmatched junction bases: 7. For the CDR3, the DNA is TGTGCCAGCAGTGAAGTGGCTAGCGGATATTACGAGCAGTACTTC. It is translated as CASSEVASGYYEQYF.

This clonotype was detected ten times or more. J is TRBJ2-2 and V is TRBV20-1; 8 positions agree with TRBD2. This CDR3 is 12 amino acids long. V shed 6 bases and J 7 bases; nucleotides not matched to a gene: 4. Germline CDR1 reads DFQATT; CDR2 reads SNEGSKA (reference sequence). The DNA for the CDR3 is TGCAGTGCGCCACTAGCGGTCGGGGAGCTGTTTTTT. It specifies CSAPLAVGELFF.

The chain uses TRBV20-1 and TRBJ1-6; the match to TRBD1 covers 8 bases. Per germline, CDR1 DFQATT and CDR2 SNEGSKA (reference sequence). The CDR3 totals 14 residues. V shed 4 bases, J shed 12 bases, and the junction held 11 bases outside the gene matches. The chain's CDR3 is CSAKGRQGLLPLHF. Written as DNA, the CDR3 is TGCAGTGCTAAAGGGAGACAGGGGCTCTTACCCCTCCACTTT.

V is TRBV9 and J is TRBJ1-2; D not resolved. CDR3 length equals 11 residues. CDR1 is SGDLS, CDR2 YYNGEE, per germline. V was shortened by 3 bases and J by 10 bases, with 10 bases between the two germline ends. CDR3 in DNA: TGTGCCAGCAGCGGAGGTGGGGACTACACCTTC. Amino acids: CASSGGGDYTF.

This clonotype has a count of ten or more. The chain uses TRBV2 and TRBJ2-7; D ambiguous. The CDR3 totals 13 residues. Germline loops: CDR1 SNHLY, CDR2 FYNNEI. Trimming cost V 5 bases and J 3 bases, with 11 bases left between them. The CDR3 reads CASSRRTDYEQYF. CDR3 DNA: TGTGCCAGCAGTCGAAGGACGGACTACGAGCAGTACTTC.

This clonotype was seen ten or more times. The rearrangement links TRBV24-1 to TRBJ2-5; D is undetermined. CDR3 length equals 15 residues. The V gene's germline CDR1 is KGHDR and CDR2 SFDVKD. V was pared by 3 bases and J by 1 base, with 11 bases between. The CDR3 reads CATSDPTAFQETQYF. The CDR3 nucleotides are TGTGCCACCAGTGATCCCACAGCATTCCAAGAGACCCAGTACTTC.

The table lists this clonotype with a few counts. The J gene is TRBJ1-4, the V gene TRBV28; 7 bases align to TRBD1. After removal of 5 bases from V and 3 bases from J, the junction contained 6 bases not matched to a gene. This CDR3 is built from 15 residues. Per germline, CDR1 MDHEN and CDR2 SYDVKM. Written as DNA, the CDR3 is TGTGCCAGCAGTCTCGGACAGGCGTCTAATGAAAAACTGTTTTTT. Encoded protein: CASSLGQASNEKLFF.

V is TRBV4-1 and J is TRBJ1-4; D unresolved. Germline CDR1 reads MGHRA; CDR2 reads YSYEKL. There are 15 residues in the CDR3. The germline V and J ends were trimmed by 5 bases and 0 bases, with 10 bases remaining between them. The CDR3 DNA follows: TGCGCCAGCAGCTTCAGGTTCGCAACTAATGAAAAACTGTTTTTT. Translation: CASSFRFATNEKLFF.

This clonotype was recorded many times. V usage is TRBV27 and J usage is TRBJ2-7; perhaps TRBD1 as D (7 bases). The CDR3 has 13 residues. Between the trimmed V and J ends, which lost 7 bases and 5 bases, there was a span of 15 bases. Germline assignment: CDR1 MNHEY and CDR2 SMNVEV (reference sequence). The CDR3 is CASIRQGGDEQYF. In DNA form, the CDR3 reads TGTGCCAGCATCCGGCAGGGGGGTGACGAGCAGTACTTC.

This clonotype was seen many times. V is TRBV5-1 and J is TRBJ2-1; 7 bases are a match to TRBD2. The CDR3 is 13 amino acids. The ends lost 5 bases at V and 5 bases at J; junction bases unmatched: 4. Germline CDR1 SGHRS, CDR2 YFSETQ. Here the CDR3 reads CASRLAIDNEQFF. In DNA, the CDR3 is TGCGCCAGCAGACTAGCGATCGACAATGAGCAGTTCTTC.

This clonotype has at least ten counts. The chain has TRBV28 and TRBJ1-1; D possibly corresponds to TRBD1 (5 bases). This CDR3 is 14 amino acids long. Germline V gives CDR1 MDHEN, CDR2 SYDVKM. Trimming shortened V by 3 bases and J by 0 bases, and 8 bases separated the two germline ends. As DNA, the CDR3 is TGTGCCAGCAGTTTGAGACAGATGAACACTGAAGCTTTCTTT. As protein: CASSLRQMNTEAFF.

In its sample, this clonotype was seen many times. The chain is built from TRBV7-9 and TRBJ2-5, with TRBD1 matching over 8 bases. Germline V lookup: CDR1 SEHNR, CDR2 FQNEAQ (reference sequence). V lost 0 bases to trimming and J lost 0 bases; unmatched junction nucleotides: 3. CDR3 size: 16 residues. The CDR3 region is CASSLARGLYQETQYF. The CDR3, as DNA: TGTGCCAGCAGCTTAGCCAGGGGGCTATACCAAGAGACCCAGTACTTC.

CDR3 sequence: CASSLTAVGAYEQYF. In DNA form, the CDR3 reads TGTGCCAGCAGCCTTACAGCAGTTGGGGCCTACGAGCAGTACTTC. The rearrangement joins TRBV5-6 to TRBJ2-7; D not resolved. The V gene lost 4 bases and the J gene lost 2 bases, with 16 bases spanning the gap. The CDR3 totals 15 residues. Germline V gene lookup returns CDR1 SGHDT and CDR2 YYEEEE.

At least ten counts were recorded for this clonotype. This chain connects TRBV5-1 to TRBJ2-5; D is undetermined. V lost 3 bases to trimming and J lost 1 base, with 10 bases between them. The V gene's germline CDR1 is SGHRS and CDR2 YFSETQ. The CDR3 contains 14 residues. The CDR3 DNA reads as TGCGCCAGCAGCTCCAGTGGACCCCAAGAGACCCAGTACTTC. Amino acids: CASSSSGPQETQYF.

This clonotype was detected once. With a much larger clone just one base away, this may be a read error. CDR3 amino acids: CASTTGRAYNEQLF. The CDR3, as DNA: TGTGCCAGCACTACCGGACGGGCCTACAATGAGCAGCTCTTC. The J gene is TRBJ2-1, the V gene TRBV12-3 or TRBV12-4; no reliable D call. The CDR3 has 14 amino acids.

This clonotype was counted many times. This sequence joins TRBV20-1 and TRBJ1-4; D may be TRBD1 (6 bases). This CDR3 is built from 15 residues. V dropped 3 bases and J dropped 7 bases, with 18 bases sitting between them. CDR1 and CDR2 (germline): DFQATT, SNEGSKA (reference sequence). The CDR3 region is CSARGTQGRGEKLFF. CDR3 sequence (DNA): TGCAGTGCTAGGGGGACACAGGGTCGGGGTGAAAAACTGTTTTTT.

The CDR3 sequence is CASSQVMVGNTEAFF. CDR3 nucleotide sequence: TGTGCCAGCAGCCAAGTAATGGTGGGGAACACTGAAGCTTTCTTT. This rearrangement joins TRBV4-2 to TRBJ1-1; D ambiguous. Germline assignment: CDR1 LGHNA and CDR2 YNFKEQ. CDR3 length: 15 residues. Trimming pared 1 base from V and 1 base from J, leaving 10 bases between.

The rearrangement links TRBV12-3 or TRBV12-4 to TRBJ2-7; possible D gene TRBD1, 6 bases. The CDR3 length is 13 residues. Trimming took off 2 bases at V and 6 bases at J, with 11 bases between the two ends. In DNA form, the CDR3 reads TGTGCCAGCAGTTTATACAGGGCCAGCGAGCAGTACTTC. It codes for CASSLYRASEQYF.

This clonotype has ten or more counts. The chain employs TRBV12-3 or TRBV12-4 and TRBJ2-7; the D gene could be TRBD1 or TRBD2 (5 bases each). Trimming removed 5 bases from V and 5 bases from J, with 10 bases in between. This CDR3 region has 12 residues. The CDR3 nucleotides read TGTGCCAGCAGTAAGGGGACCCACGAGCAGTACTTC. As protein: CASSKGTHEQYF.

The CDR3 loop reads CASSQGAGVPFF. The CDR3 bases are TGTGCCAGCAGCCAAGGGGCAGGGGTGCCTTTCTTT. The genes are TRBV3-1 and TRBJ1-1; maybe TRBD1 (6 bases). The length of the CDR3 is 12 residues. Germline CDR1 LGHDT, CDR2 YNNKEL (reference sequence). Trimming left V 1 base short and J 12 bases short, with 12 bases between.

This clonotype was found many times. Here the CDR3 reads CASSLNRGSLQETQYF. The CDR3 nucleotides read TGCGCCAGCAGCTTAAACAGGGGCTCCCTCCAAGAGACCCAGTACTTC. V is TRBV5-1 and J is TRBJ2-5; 7 bases are a match to TRBD1. Germline loops: CDR1 SGHRS, CDR2 YFSETQ. V lost 2 bases to trimming and J lost 1 base; unmatched junction nucleotides: 8. The CDR3 runs to 16 residues.

This clonotype has a count of ten or more. The CDR3 spells CASSPPGQGGNEQYF. In nucleotides, the CDR3 is TGTGCCAGCTCACCACCGGGACAGGGTGGGAACGAGCAGTACTTC. The J gene is TRBJ2-7, the V gene TRBV18, with 9 bases identical to TRBD1. Germline lookup yields CDR1 KGHSH and CDR2 LQKENI. V lost 0 bases to trimming and J lost 5 bases; unmatched junction nucleotides: 5. This CDR3 comprises 15 residues.